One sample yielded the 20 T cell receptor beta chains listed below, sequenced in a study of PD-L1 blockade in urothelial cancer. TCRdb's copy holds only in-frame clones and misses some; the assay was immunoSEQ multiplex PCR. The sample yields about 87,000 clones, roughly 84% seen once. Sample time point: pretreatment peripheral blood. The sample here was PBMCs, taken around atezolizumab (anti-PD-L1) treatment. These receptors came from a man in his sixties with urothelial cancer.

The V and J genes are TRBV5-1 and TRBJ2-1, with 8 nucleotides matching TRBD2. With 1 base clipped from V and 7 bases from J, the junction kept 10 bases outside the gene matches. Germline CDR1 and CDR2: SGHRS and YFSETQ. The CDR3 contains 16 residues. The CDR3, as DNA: TGCGCCAGCAGCTTGCTCGGGGGGGCCTTAGGGAATGAGCAGTTCTTC. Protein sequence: CASSLLGGALGNEQFF.

CDR3 residues: CASSYLGLAGVETQYF. The CDR3 DNA reads as TGCGCCAGCAGCTACTTGGGACTAGCGGGGGTTGAGACCCAGTACTTC. The chain is built from TRBV5-1 and TRBJ2-5; TRBD2 agrees at 14 bases. The CDR3 length is 16 residues. Looked up from germline, CDR1 is SGHRS and CDR2 is YFSETQ. The V and J ends lost 3 bases and 5 bases, in that order; junction bases with no gene match: 6.

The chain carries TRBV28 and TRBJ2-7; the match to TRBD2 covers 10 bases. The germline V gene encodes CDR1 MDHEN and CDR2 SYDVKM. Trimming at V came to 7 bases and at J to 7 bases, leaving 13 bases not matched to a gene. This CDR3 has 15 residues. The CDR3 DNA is TGTGCCAGCACCCCGGCTAGCGGGAGTGTCGAAGAGCAGTACTTC. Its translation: CASTPASGSVEEQYF. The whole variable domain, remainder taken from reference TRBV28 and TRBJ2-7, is DVKVTQSSRYLVKRTGEKVFLECVQDMDHENMFWYRQDPGLGLRLIYFSYDVKMKEKGDIPEGYSVSREKKERFSLILESASTNQTSMYLCASTPASGSVEEQYFGPGTRLTVT.

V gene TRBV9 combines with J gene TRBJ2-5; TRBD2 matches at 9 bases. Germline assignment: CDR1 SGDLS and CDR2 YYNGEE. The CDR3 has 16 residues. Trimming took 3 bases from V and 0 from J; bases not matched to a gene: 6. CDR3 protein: CASSAGLARNQETQYF. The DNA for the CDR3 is TGTGCCAGCAGCGCCGGACTAGCGAGGAACCAAGAGACCCAGTACTTC.

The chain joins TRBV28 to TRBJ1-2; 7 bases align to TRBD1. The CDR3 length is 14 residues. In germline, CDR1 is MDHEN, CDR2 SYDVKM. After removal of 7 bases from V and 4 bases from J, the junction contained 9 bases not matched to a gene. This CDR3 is CASTRGLGVYGYTF. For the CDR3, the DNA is TGTGCCAGCACGAGGGGGCTCGGGGTCTATGGCTACACCTTC.

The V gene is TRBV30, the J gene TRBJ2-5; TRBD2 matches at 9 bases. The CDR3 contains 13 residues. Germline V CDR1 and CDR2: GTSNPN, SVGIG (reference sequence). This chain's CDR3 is CSGAGGPQETQYF. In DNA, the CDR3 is TGTTCCGGGGCGGGGGGGCCCCAAGAGACCCAGTACTTC.

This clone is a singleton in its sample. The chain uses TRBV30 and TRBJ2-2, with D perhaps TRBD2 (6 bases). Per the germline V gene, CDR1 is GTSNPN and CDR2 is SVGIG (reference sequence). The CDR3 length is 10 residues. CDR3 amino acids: CARRAGELFF. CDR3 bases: TGTGCAAGGAGGGCCGGGGAGCTGTTTTTT.

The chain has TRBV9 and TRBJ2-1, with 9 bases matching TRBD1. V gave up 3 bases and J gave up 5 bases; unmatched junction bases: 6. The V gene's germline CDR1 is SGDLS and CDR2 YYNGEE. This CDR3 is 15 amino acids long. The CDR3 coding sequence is TGTGCCAGCAGCGCCCTCGGGACAGGGAACAATGAGCAGTTCTTC. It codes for CASSALGTGNNEQFF.

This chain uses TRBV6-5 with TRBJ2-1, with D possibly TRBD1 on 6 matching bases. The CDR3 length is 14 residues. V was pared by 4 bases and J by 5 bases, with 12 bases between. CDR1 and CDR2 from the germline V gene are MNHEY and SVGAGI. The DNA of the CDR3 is TGTGCCAGCAGTTGGGGCAGGGGACACAATGAGCAGTTCTTC. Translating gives CASSWGRGHNEQFF.

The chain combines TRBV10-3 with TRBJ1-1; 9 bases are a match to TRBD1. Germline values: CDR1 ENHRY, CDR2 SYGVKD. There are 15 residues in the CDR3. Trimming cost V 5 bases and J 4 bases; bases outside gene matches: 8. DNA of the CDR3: TGTGCCATCAGTAAAGACAGGGGGATGAGCACTGAAGCTTTCTTT. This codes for CAISKDRGMSTEAFF.

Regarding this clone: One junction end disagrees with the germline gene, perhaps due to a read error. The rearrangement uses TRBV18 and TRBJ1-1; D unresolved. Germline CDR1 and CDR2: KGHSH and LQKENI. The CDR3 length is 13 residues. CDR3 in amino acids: CASSPLNEKEGTF. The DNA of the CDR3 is TGTGCCAGCTCACCACTCAACGAAAAAGAGGGAACATTT.

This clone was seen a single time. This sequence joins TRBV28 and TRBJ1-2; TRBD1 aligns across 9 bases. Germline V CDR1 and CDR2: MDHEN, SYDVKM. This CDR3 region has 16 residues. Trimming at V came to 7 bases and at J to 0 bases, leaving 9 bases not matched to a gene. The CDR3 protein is CASTSAGQGTNYGYTF. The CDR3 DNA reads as TGTGCCAGCACCTCCGCCGGACAGGGGACTAACTATGGCTACACCTTC.

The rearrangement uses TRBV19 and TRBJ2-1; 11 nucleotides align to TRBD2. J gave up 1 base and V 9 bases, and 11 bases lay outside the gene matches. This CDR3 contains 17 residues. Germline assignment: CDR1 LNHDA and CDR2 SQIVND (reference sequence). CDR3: CASLNLAGGQSYNEQFF. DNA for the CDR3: TGTGCCAGCCTAAACCTAGCGGGGGGCCAATCCTACAATGAGCAGTTCTTC.

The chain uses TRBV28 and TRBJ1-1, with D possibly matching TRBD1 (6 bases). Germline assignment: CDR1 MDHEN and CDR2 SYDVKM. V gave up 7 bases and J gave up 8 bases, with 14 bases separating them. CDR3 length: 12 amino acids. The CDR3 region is CASTRTVSEAFF. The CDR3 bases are TGTGCCAGCACTCGGACAGTCTCAGAAGCTTTCTTT.

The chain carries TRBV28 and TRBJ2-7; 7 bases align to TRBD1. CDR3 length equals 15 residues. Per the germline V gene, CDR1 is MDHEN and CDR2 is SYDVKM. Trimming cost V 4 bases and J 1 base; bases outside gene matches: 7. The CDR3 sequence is CASSSPGTVSYEQYF. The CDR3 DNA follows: TGTGCCAGCAGTTCTCCCGGGACAGTTTCCTACGAGCAGTACTTC.

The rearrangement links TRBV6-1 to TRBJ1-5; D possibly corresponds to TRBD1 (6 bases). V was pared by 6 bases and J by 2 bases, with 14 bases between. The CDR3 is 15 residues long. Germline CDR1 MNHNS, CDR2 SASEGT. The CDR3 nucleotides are TGTGCCAGCAGGGAACAGGGACTAGGCAATCAGCCCCAGCATTTT. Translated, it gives CASREQGLGNQPQHF.

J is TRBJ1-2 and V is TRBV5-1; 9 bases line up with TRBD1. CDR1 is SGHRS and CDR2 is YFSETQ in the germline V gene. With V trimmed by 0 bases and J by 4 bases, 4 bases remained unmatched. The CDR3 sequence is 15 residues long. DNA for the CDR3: TGCGCCAGCAGCTTGGCGGGGACAGGGTTCTATGGCTACACCTTC. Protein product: CASSLAGTGFYGYTF.

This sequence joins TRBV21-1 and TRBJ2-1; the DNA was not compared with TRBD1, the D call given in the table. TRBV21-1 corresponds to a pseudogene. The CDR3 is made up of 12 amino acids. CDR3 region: CASSKANNEQFF. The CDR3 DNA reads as TGTGCCAGCAGCAAAGCCAACAATGAGCAGTTCTTC.

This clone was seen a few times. The CDR3, as DNA: TGTGCCAGTAGTATAGATCCAGGGTCAGATACGCAGTATTTT. It yields the protein CASSIDPGSDTQYF. The V and J genes are TRBV19 and TRBJ2-3; possibly TRBD1 for D (5 bases). The CDR3 sequence is 14 residues long. From germline, CDR1 is LNHDA and CDR2 SQIVND (reference sequence). Trimming removed 0 bases from V and 4 bases from J, with 8 bases in between.

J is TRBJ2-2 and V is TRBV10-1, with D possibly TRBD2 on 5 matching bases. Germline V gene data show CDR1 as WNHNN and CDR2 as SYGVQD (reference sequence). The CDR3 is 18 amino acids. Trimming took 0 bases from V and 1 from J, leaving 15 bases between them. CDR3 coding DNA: TGCGCCAGCAGTGAGTCGCGTACTTCACGGGGGAACACCGGGGAGCTGTTTTTT. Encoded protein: CASSESRTSRGNTGELFF.